This entry describes one TCR beta chain. Every isolated RNA sample was fully reverse transcribed, so sequencing captured expressed TCRB transcripts. Repertoires were generated with immunoSEQ multiplex PCR, while TCRdb's copy carries only in-frame clones and drops some. Here the sample spans 970,000 or so clones, roughly 15% being singletons. This CDR3 has 17 amino acids. The germline V and J ends were trimmed by 3 bases and 6 bases, with 21 bases remaining between them. Germline loops: CDR1 LNHDA, CDR2 SQIVND (reference sequence). The sample is drawn from a study of beta chain features in type 1 diabetes.

Material: naive CD4+ T cells from blood. The TCR sequence derives from a woman aged 18-29 years in good health. The rearrangement links TRBV19 to TRBJ1-5, with D possibly being TRBD1 (5 bases). Here the CDR3 reads CASSISTPTRAGQPQHF. The CDR3, as DNA: TGTGCCAGTAGTATTTCAACCCCCACCAGGGCTGGTCAGCCCCAGCATTTT. Supplemented by reference TRBV19 and TRBJ1-5, the full variable domain reads DGGITQSPKYLFRKEGQNVTLSCEQNLNHDAMYWYRQDPGQGLRLIYYSQIVNDFQKGDIAEGYSVSREKKESFPLTVTSAQKNPTAFYLCASSISTPTRAGQPQHFGDGTRLSIL.